This T cell receptor beta chain originates from a study of beta chain features in type 1 diabetes. The overall study: All samples together contributed around 98,000,000 sorted cells for examination.

This clone turned up a few times. Its cognate antigen is unknown. Study observations and caveats: Cells that show high TCR expression could be over-represented by cDNA sequencing.

cDNA synthesis used the whole RNA isolate, giving expressed TCRB sequences. Generated by immunoSEQ multiplex PCR, the TCRdb table keeps only in-frame clones and is missing some. The table records around 340,000 clones, roughly a fifth of them present only once. A sort by CD45RO/CCR7/CD25/CD127/CD95/CD27 yielded CD4+ naive, central memory, regulatory and stem cell-like memory cells. CDR1 is SGHTA, CDR2 FQGNSA, per germline. The CDR3 extends over 14 amino acids. The V and J ends lost 0 bases and 9 bases, in that order; junction bases with no gene match: 5. The chain employs TRBV7-2 and TRBJ2-1; 7 positions match TRBD2. The receptor comes from a young woman in good health. The sample consisted of naive CD4+ T cells from blood. DNA of the CDR3: TGTGCCAGCAGCTTAGCGCGGGGCGGGGGTGAGCAGTTCTTC. Translating gives CASSLARGGGEQFF.